This T cell receptor (beta chain) was sequenced for a study of brain T cells in children with intractable seizures. General study findings and limits: Clones missing pre-surgery may reflect undersampling of that blood sample. Only CDR3 sequence similarity suggested viral specificity, without known HCMV serostatus.

Sequencing was limited to surgery cases with top T cell transcript signatures in brain tissue. Of note for this clone: Antigen specificity is unknown.

Produced via immunoSEQ multiplex PCR; TCRdb's table is partial and in-frame only. The repertoire holds roughly 80,000 clones, with 85% to 95% as singletons. This clonotype was sampled from a boy under two years old with tuberous sclerosis and intractable seizures. Specimen: peripheral blood, collected at surgery.

CDR3 sequence reads: CASGLQYEQYF. The CDR3, as DNA: TGTGCTAGTGGTTTACAGTACGAGCAGTACTTC. The chain couples TRBV12-5 to TRBJ2-7, with D unresolved. The ends were cut back, 3 bases at V and 4 bases at J, with 4 bases in the middle. The CDR3 runs 11 residues. Per the germline V gene, CDR1 is LGHNT and CDR2 is FRNRAP.